This T cell receptor beta chain stems from a study of T cell clonotyping in hematopoietic cell transplantation. The CDR3 has 11 residues. Per the germline V gene, CDR1 is DFQATT and CDR2 is SNEGSKA (reference sequence). Using immunoSEQ multiplex PCR, the repertoire was profiled, and TCRdb retains in-frame clones only, with some absent. The sample consists of around 17,000 clones, about 83% of them appearing once. The clonotype originates from a male patient aged 55 to 69 who had an allogeneic stem cell transplant from a related donor, so the T cells may come from the graft donor. Some clones in this sample may be carry-over from other donors' samples. Source: PBMCs, taken 100 days after allogeneic stem cell transplant. J is TRBJ1-2 and V is TRBV20-1; no definite D call. The CDR3 loop reads CSALQDYGYTF. The CDR3 DNA is TGCAGCGCACTCCAGGATTATGGCTACACCTTC.